This T cell receptor (beta chain) was sequenced for a study of blood T cells in healthy people across ages. Combining a sample-barcoded 5' primer with a J-beta primer mix, a second PCR ran for roughly 7 to 12 cycles. Each CDR3 protein gets one entry after TCRdb re-called the 5' RACE reads with MiXCR. This table holds some 1.4 million distinct CDR3 sequences, roughly 40% found once. Germline-derived CDR1 and CDR2 are SQVTM and ANQGSEA. This CDR3 contains 14 residues. V was clipped by 6 bases and J by 11 bases, with 25 bases between them. Specimen: blood. The receptor comes from a woman between 18 and 29 years old in good health. V usage is TRBV29-1 and J usage is TRBJ2-5, with a weak D call TRBD2 (6 bases). The CDR3 is CSVLRSGLGREQYF. In DNA, the CDR3 is TGCAGCGTACTACGTTCGGGTCTCGGGAGAGAGCAGTACTTC.